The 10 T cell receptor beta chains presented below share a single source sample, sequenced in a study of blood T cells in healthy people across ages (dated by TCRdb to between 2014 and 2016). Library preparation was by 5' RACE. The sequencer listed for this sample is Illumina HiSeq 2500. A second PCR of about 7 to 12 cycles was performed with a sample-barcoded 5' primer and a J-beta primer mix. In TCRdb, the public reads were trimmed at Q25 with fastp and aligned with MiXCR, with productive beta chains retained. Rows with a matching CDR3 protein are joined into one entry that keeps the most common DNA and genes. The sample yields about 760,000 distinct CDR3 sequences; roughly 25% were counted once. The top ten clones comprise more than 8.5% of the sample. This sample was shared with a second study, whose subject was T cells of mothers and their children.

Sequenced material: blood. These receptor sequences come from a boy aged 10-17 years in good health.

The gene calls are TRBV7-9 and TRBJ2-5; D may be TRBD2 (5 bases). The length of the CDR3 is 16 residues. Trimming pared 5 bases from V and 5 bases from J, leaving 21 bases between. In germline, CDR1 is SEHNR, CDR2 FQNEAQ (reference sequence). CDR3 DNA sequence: TGTGCCAGCAGCCTGGACTTCCCGGGATCCCAGGAGACCCAGTACTTC. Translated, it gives CASSLDFPGSQETQYF.

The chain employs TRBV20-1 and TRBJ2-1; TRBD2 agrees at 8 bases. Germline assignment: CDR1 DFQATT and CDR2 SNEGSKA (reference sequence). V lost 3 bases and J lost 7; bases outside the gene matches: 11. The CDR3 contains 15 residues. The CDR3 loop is CSARMFREGSNEQFF. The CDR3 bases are TGCAGTGCTAGGATGTTCCGGGAGGGTTCAAATGAGCAGTTCTTC.

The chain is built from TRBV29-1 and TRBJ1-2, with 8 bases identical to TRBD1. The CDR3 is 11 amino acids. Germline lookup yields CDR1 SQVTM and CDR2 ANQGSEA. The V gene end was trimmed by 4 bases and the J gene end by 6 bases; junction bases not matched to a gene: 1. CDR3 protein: CSVGTGNGYTF. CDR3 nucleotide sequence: TGCAGCGTTGGGACAGGGAATGGCTACACCTTC.

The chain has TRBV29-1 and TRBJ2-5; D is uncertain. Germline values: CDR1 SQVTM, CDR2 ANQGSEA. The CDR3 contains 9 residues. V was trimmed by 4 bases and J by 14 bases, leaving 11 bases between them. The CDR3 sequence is CSVGNDFYF. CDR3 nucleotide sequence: TGCAGCGTTGGGAACGATTTCTACTTC. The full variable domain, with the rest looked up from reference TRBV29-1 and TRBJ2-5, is SAVISQKPSRDICQRGTSLTIQCQVDSQVTMMFWYRQQPGQSLTLIATANQGSEATYESGFVIDKFPISRPNLTFSTLTVSNMSPEDSSIYLCSVGNDFYFGPGTRLLVL.

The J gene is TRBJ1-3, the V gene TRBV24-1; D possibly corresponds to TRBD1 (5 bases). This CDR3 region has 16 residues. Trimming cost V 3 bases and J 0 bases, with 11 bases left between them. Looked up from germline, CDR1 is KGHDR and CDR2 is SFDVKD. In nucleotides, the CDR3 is TGTGCCACCAGTGATCCCCCAGGGCCCTCTGGAAACACCATATATTTT. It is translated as CATSDPPGPSGNTIYF.

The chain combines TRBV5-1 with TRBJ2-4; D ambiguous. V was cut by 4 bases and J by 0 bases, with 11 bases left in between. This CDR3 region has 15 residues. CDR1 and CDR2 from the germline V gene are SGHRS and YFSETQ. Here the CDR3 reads CASSPDDLAKNIQYF. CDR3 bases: TGCGCCAGCAGCCCCGATGATCTAGCCAAAAACATTCAGTACTTC.

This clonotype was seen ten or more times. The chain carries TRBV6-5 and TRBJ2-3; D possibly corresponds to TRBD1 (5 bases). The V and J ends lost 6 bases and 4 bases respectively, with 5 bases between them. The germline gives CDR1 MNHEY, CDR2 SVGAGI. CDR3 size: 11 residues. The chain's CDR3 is CASRGADTQYF. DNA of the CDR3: TGTGCCAGCAGAGGGGCAGATACGCAGTATTTT.

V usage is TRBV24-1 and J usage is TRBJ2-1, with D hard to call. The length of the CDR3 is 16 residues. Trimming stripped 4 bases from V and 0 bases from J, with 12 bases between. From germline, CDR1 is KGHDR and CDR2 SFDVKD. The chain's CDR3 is CATSDPDGNSYNEQFF. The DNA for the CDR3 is TGTGCCACCAGTGACCCTGACGGCAACTCCTACAATGAGCAGTTCTTC.

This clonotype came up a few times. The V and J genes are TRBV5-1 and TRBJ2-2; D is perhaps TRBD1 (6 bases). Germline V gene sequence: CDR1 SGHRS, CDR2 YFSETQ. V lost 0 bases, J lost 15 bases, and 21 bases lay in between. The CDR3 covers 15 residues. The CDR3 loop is CASSLEDSLTDLVFF. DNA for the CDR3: TGCGCCAGCAGCTTGGAGGACAGCCTGACTGACCTGGTGTTTTTT.

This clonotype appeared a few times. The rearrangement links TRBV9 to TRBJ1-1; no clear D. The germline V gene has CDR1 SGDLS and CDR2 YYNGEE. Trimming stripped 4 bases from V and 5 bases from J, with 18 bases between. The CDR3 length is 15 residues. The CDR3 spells CASSPGSGFGTEAFF. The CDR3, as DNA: TGTGCCAGCAGCCCTGGTTCAGGTTTTGGGACTGAAGCTTTCTTT.